The 10 T cell receptor beta chains given below trace back to one sample, sequenced in a study of CD8 T cells in ankylosing spondylitis. Using its own MiXCR run on the 5' RACE reads, TCRdb lists one record per CDR3 protein. Of approximately 42,000 distinct CDR3 sequences in the sample, 9.5% to 12% were seen once. The sequenced sample consisted of blood, either unsorted or a sorted T cell fraction (not recorded which). The receptors here all came from a male donor with ankylosing spondylitis or in good health (not recorded which).

Many counts were recorded for this clonotype. The CDR3 DNA reads TGTGCCAGCAGTGACAGGAGGAACACTGAAGCTTTCTTT. This sequence encodes CASSDRRNTEAFF. V gene TRBV12-3 or TRBV12-4 combines with J gene TRBJ1-1; D perhaps matches TRBD1 (6 bases). Trimming stripped 5 bases from V and 1 base from J, with 8 bases between. The CDR3 has 13 amino acids.

This clonotype was seen repeatedly, ten times or more. The CDR3 DNA is TGCAGTGCTAGAGTCGGCAGGGATCAGCCCCAGCATTTT. This translates into CSARVGRDQPQHF. The rearrangement joins TRBV20-1 to TRBJ1-5, with D possibly TRBD1 on 5 matching bases. This CDR3 comprises 13 residues. Germline CDR1 is DFQATT and CDR2 is SNEGSKA (reference sequence). V was cut by 1 base and J by 5 bases, with 9 bases left in between.

This clonotype was observed at least ten times. The chain joins TRBV28 to TRBJ1-5; D gene uncertain. The CDR3 contains 12 residues. Germline V gene lookup returns CDR1 MDHEN and CDR2 SYDVKM. Trimming took 3 bases from V and 5 from J, leaving 5 bases between them. The CDR3 sequence is CASSFSDQPQHF. The CDR3 nucleotides are TGTGCCAGCAGTTTTTCGGATCAGCCCCAGCATTTT.

This clonotype has more than one count but fewer than ten. The V and J genes are TRBV5-1 and TRBJ1-1, with D perhaps TRBD1 (5 bases). Trimming removed 5 bases from V and 4 bases from J, with 15 bases in between. CDR1 and CDR2 (germline): SGHRS, YFSETQ. This CDR3 is 14 amino acids long. The DNA for the CDR3 is TGCGCCAGCAGTTCAGGGTCTTGGGTCACTGAAGCTTTCTTT. Protein product: CASSSGSWVTEAFF.

This clonotype was recorded at least ten times. This chain links TRBV5-1 with TRBJ2-3; D is ambiguous. Germline CDR1 and CDR2: SGHRS and YFSETQ. V was trimmed by 2 bases and J by 1 base, leaving 8 bases between them. This CDR3 comprises 14 residues. This chain's CDR3 is CASSFDTRTDTQYF. In DNA, the CDR3 is TGCGCCAGCAGCTTCGACACCCGCACAGATACGCAGTATTTT.

This clonotype showed up many times. The chain links TRBV6-5 to TRBJ2-7; 8 positions match TRBD1. CDR3 length equals 15 residues. J was trimmed by 3 bases and V by 1 base; bases with no gene match: 5. Germline CDR1 is MNHEY and CDR2 is SVGAGI. Here the CDR3 reads CASSYYRTGNYEQYF. In DNA, the CDR3 is TGTGCCAGCAGTTACTACCGGACAGGGAACTACGAGCAGTACTTC.

A few counts support this clonotype. This chain links TRBV7-2 with TRBJ2-3; 8 bases align to TRBD2. Germline loops: CDR1 SGHTA, CDR2 FQGNSA. The CDR3 sequence is 17 residues long. V lost 1 base to trimming and J lost 1 base; unmatched junction nucleotides: 7. The CDR3: CASSLGPGGAGTDTQYF. In DNA, the CDR3 is TGTGCCAGCAGCTTAGGTCCCGGGGGGGCAGGCACAGATACGCAGTATTTT.

This clonotype has a count of ten or more. The chain joins TRBV5-1 to TRBJ2-1; D not certain. The CDR3 has 15 amino acids. V dropped 0 bases and J dropped 0 bases, with 7 bases sitting between them. From germline, CDR1 is SGHRS and CDR2 YFSETQ. DNA for the CDR3: TGCGCCAGCAGCTTGGCGACGAGCTCCTACAATGAGCAGTTCTTC. It encodes CASSLATSSYNEQFF.

The V gene is TRBV18, the J gene TRBJ2-1; tentatively, D is TRBD1 (6 bases). V lost 3 bases, J lost 4 bases, and 16 bases lay in between. Germline loops: CDR1 KGHSH, CDR2 LQKENI. CDR3 length equals 16 residues. CDR3 loop: CASSPLTGRRYNEQFF. CDR3 bases: TGTGCCAGCTCACCTCTGACAGGAAGGCGGTACAATGAGCAGTTCTTC.

This clonotype was recorded many times. The rearrangement joins TRBV29-1 to TRBJ1-1, with TRBD1 matching 9 bases. Germline values: CDR1 SQVTM, CDR2 ANQGSEA. This CDR3 contains 13 residues. J gave up 4 bases and V 7 bases, and 7 bases lay outside the gene matches. The CDR3 here is CSGGTGRGTEAFF. In DNA, the CDR3 is TGCAGCGGGGGGACAGGGAGGGGCACTGAAGCTTTCTTT.